This T cell receptor (beta chain) is from a study of shared clonotypes between healthy human individuals. From germline, CDR1 is KGHSH and CDR2 LQKENI. The ends were cut back, 3 bases at V and 1 base at J, with 9 bases in the middle. The CDR3 is 15 residues long. Roughly 30,000 T cell genomes (about 0.2 ug DNA) went into each sorted-subset replicate. Sequencing was performed with immunoSEQ multiplex PCR; in TCRdb, only in-frame clones are kept and a portion is missing. The repertoire has some 980,000 clones, about 80% of them found once; the top ten carry approximately 1.5%. This clone was recorded once.

The sequenced sample consisted of memory CD4+ T cells sorted from blood. The subset was: CD45RA-negative fraction. The sequence was collected from a man younger than 30 in good health. V is TRBV18 and J is TRBJ2-2; no firm D call. CDR3: CASSPILGNTGELFF. CDR3 DNA sequence: TGTGCCAGCTCACCCATACTTGGGAACACCGGGGAGCTGTTTTTT.